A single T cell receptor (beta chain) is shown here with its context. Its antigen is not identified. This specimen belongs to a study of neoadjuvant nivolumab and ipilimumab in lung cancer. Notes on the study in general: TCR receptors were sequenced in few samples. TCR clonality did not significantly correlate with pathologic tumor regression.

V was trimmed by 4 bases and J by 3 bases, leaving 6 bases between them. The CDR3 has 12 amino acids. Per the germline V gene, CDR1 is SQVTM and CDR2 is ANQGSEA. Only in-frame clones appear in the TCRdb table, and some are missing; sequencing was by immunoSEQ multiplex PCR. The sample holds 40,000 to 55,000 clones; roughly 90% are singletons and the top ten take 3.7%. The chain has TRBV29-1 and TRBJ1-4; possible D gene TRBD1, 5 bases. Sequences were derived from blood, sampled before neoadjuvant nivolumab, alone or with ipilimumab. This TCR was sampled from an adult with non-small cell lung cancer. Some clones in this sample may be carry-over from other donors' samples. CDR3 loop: CSVGGANEKLFF. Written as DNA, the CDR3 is TGCAGCGTTGGAGGGGCTAATGAAAAACTGTTTTTT.